This is a list of T cell receptor beta chains from one sample in a study of T cells expressing NK-cell markers. TCRdb derives one entry per CDR3 protein from the 5' RACE reads, leaving out DNA. In all, the sample yields about 460,000 distinct CDR3 sequences. Sequenced input: blood T cells: a sorted CD56 or NKG2C T cell subset, CD4+ or CD8+ T cells, or bulk PBMC T cells (not recorded which). The receptors shown here come from a woman aged 50 to 60 in good health. CDR3s include the opening cysteine and the closing phenylalanine or tryptophan.

TRBJ2-2,TRBV7-9,CASSMRELSGELFF
TRBJ2-3,TRBV12-3/TRBV12-4,CASSSGRSTDTQYF
TRBJ1-6,TRBV19,CASSDQGVSSYNSPLHF
TRBJ2-6,TRBV20-1,CSARRAGALAGANVLTF
TRBJ2-1,TRBV20-1,CSGLDVGAYNEQFF
TRBJ2-1,TRBV11-2,CASSLEVSFSYNEQFF
TRBJ2-7,TRBV4-1,CASSQGGLADYEQYF
TRBJ2-5,TRBV5-1,CASSLRGGETQYF
TRBJ2-5,TRBV7-3,CASSTFGGTGETQYF
TRBJ2-1,TRBV12-3/TRBV12-4,CASRPAKREGLYEQFF
TRBJ2-3,TRBV11-2,CASSKGGGYVDTQYF
TRBJ1-2,TRBV6-1,CASRIGQGYIYGYTF
TRBJ2-1,TRBV12-3/TRBV12-4,CASSLMSSSGKFF
TRBJ2-1,TRBV5-1,CASSPRTGDNEQFF
TRBJ1-3,TRBV7-3,CASSWGPGQGNTIYF
TRBJ2-1,TRBV20-1,CSARDRRFLGTSGYNEQFF
TRBJ1-4,TRBV3-1,CATSVRRATNEKLFF
TRBJ2-1,TRBV12-3/TRBV12-4,CASRHIREQFF
TRBJ2-3,TRBV10-3,CAISDKRTSGADKGTDTQYF
TRBJ2-1,TRBV7-8,CASRPVGGGRSYNEQFF
TRBJ2-3,TRBV11-2,CASSLVLTGVLDTQYF
TRBJ2-7,TRBV15,CATSRERDYYEQYF
TRBJ1-6,TRBV7-6,CASSSNRENNSPLHF
TRBJ2-5,TRBV2,CASSPGQGGTGETQYF